This entry lists 29 T cell receptor beta chains sequenced from one sample in a study of control samples from healthy donors and cancer patients. Some clones are missing from TCRdb's copy, which holds only in-frame ones; the method was immunoSEQ multiplex PCR. The table records 130,000 or so clones, 85% to 90% of them present only once. The material sequenced was PBMCs. These receptors were obtained from a man aged 50 to 60 with head and neck cancer.

The rearrangement joins TRBV5-4 to TRBJ1-2, with a possible D match to TRBD1 (5 bases). Germline lookup yields CDR1 SGHNT and CDR2 YYREEE (reference sequence). Trimming shortened V by 2 bases and J by 5 bases, and 16 bases separated the two germline ends. The CDR3 is made up of 15 amino acids. The CDR3 DNA reads TGTGCCAGCAGCTTTGCGGGGCAGAGCTATTATGGCTACACCTTC. It is translated as CASSFAGQSYYGYTF. Supplemented by reference TRBV5-4 and TRBJ1-2, the full variable domain reads ETGVTQSPTHLIKTRGQQVTLRCSSQSGHNTVSWYQQALGQGPQFIFQYYREEENGRGNFPPRFSGLQFPNYSSELNVNALELDDSALYLCASSFAGQSYYGYTFGSGTRLTVV.

V is TRBV2 and J is TRBJ1-5, with 9 bases fitting TRBD1. This CDR3 has 14 amino acids. CDR1 and CDR2 (germline): SNHLY, FYNNEI. V was clipped by 4 bases and J by 6 bases; unmatched bases: 4. The CDR3 is CASSGTGAVQPQHF. In DNA, the CDR3 is TGTGCCAGCAGTGGGACAGGGGCGGTTCAGCCCCAGCATTTT.

The CDR3 loop reads CSVDDGGGYQETQYF. The CDR3 coding sequence is TGCAGCGTTGACGACGGCGGGGGGTACCAAGAGACCCAGTACTTC. The genes are TRBV29-1 and TRBJ2-5, with 8 bases matching TRBD2. Germline lookup yields CDR1 SQVTM and CDR2 ANQGSEA. After removal of 3 bases from V and 0 bases from J, the junction contained 6 bases not matched to a gene. The CDR3 runs 15 residues. The entire variable domain, with the rest obtained from reference TRBV29-1 and TRBJ2-5, is as follows: SAVISQKPSRDICQRGTSLTIQCQVDSQVTMMFWYRQQPGQSLTLIATANQGSEATYESGFVIDKFPISRPNLTFSTLTVSNMSPEDSSIYLCSVDDGGGYQETQYFGPGTRLLVL.

The V and J genes are TRBV28 and TRBJ2-2; no reliable D call. The CDR3 length is 14 residues. CDR1 MDHEN and CDR2 SYDVKM come from the germline V gene. V was trimmed by 4 bases and J by 5 bases, leaving 11 bases between them. CDR3 nucleotides: TGTGCCAGCAGTTCCCCGGACGGAACCGGGGAGCTGTTTTTT. Translating it yields CASSSPDGTGELFF.

The chain combines TRBV18 with TRBJ2-1, with D unresolved. Germline loops: CDR1 KGHSH, CDR2 LQKENI. The length of the CDR3 is 13 residues. The V end lost 3 bases, the J end lost 5 bases, and 8 bases lay between the germline ends. In nucleotides, the CDR3 is TGTGCCAGCTCACCGGACCCGAACAATGAGCAGTTCTTC. Its translation: CASSPDPNNEQFF.

This chain links TRBV7-9 with TRBJ1-6; D is perhaps TRBD1 (5 bases). Germline assignment: CDR1 SEHNR and CDR2 FQNEAQ (reference sequence). CDR3 size: 17 residues. Deletions cut 4 bases from V and 0 bases from J, with 13 bases between. For the CDR3, the DNA is TGTGCCAGCAGCTCTCGGACAATTTACTCCTATAATTCACCCCTCCACTTT. Its translation is CASSSRTIYSYNSPLHF.

The chain carries TRBV11-2 and TRBJ2-1; D is perhaps TRBD1 or TRBD2 (5 bases each). This CDR3 is built from 16 residues. Germline lookup yields CDR1 SGHAT and CDR2 FQNNGV. V lost 5 bases and J 6 bases, leaving 20 bases between the germline ends. DNA of the CDR3: TGTGCCAGCAGCCCGAACCGGGACCGACTCTTCAATGAGCAGTTCTTC. It specifies CASSPNRDRLFNEQFF.

The gene calls are TRBV4-1 and TRBJ2-4; D might be TRBD1 or TRBD2, each matching 6 bases. Looked up from germline, CDR1 is MGHRA and CDR2 is YSYEKL. The CDR3 contains 16 residues. The V end lost 1 base, the J end lost 8 bases, and 18 bases lay between the germline ends. The CDR3 loop is CASSQGGLGGAYIQYF. CDR3 sequence (DNA): TGCGCCAGCAGCCAAGGAGGGTTGGGGGGCGCGTACATTCAGTACTTC.

The gene calls are TRBV7-8 and TRBJ2-1, with 10 bases lining up with TRBD2. Germline V gene data show CDR1 as SGHVS and CDR2 as FQNEAQ. The J segment lost 5 bases and the V segment lost 3 bases, leaving 4 bases of the junction unmatched. The length of the CDR3 is 15 residues. The CDR3 bases are TGTGCCAGCAGCTTGGCTAGCGGGGGCAACAATGAGCAGTTCTTC. Translating gives CASSLASGGNNEQFF.

This chain joins TRBV2 and TRBJ1-1; weak D call: TRBD1 (6 bases). CDR1 is SNHLY, CDR2 FYNNEI, per germline. V gave up 7 bases and J gave up 6 bases, with 18 bases separating them. The CDR3 totals 14 residues. CDR3 protein: CASNGQFYGAEAFF. The CDR3 nucleotides are TGTGCCAGCAATGGACAGTTCTACGGGGCTGAAGCTTTCTTT.

This clone was observed once. The rearrangement links TRBV15 to TRBJ2-2; 11 positions match TRBD2. After removal of 0 bases from V and 5 bases from J, the junction contained 11 bases not matched to a gene. The V gene's germline CDR1 is LNHNV and CDR2 YYDKDF (reference sequence). This CDR3 comprises 19 residues. The CDR3 sequence: CATSRDGIAGGPNTGELFF. CDR3 bases: TGTGCCACCAGCAGAGATGGCATAGCGGGGGGGCCTAATACCGGGGAGCTGTTTTTT.

The gene calls are TRBV3-1 (or the pseudogene TRBV3-2) and TRBJ1-2; D not certain. V lost 4 bases and J 4 bases, leaving 13 bases between the germline ends. Germline V gene data show CDR1 as LGHDT and CDR2 as YNNKEL (reference sequence). The CDR3 runs to 14 residues. CDR3 sequence: CASSPDRKFYGYTF. CDR3 nucleotides: TGTGCCAGCAGCCCGGACCGCAAGTTCTATGGCTACACCTTC.

There are a few counts of this clone. The V call is TRBV7-2, the J call TRBJ1-5; D ambiguous. The V end was cut by 3 bases, the J end by 0 bases, with 9 bases between. The germline V gene encodes CDR1 SGHTA and CDR2 FQGNSA. This CDR3 comprises 15 residues. The DNA for the CDR3 is TGTGCCAGCAGCTTGACCCCTTATAGCAATCAGCCCCAGCATTTT. Protein: CASSLTPYSNQPQHF.

The chain joins TRBV19 to TRBJ1-5; D unclear. V shed 4 bases and J shed 5 bases, with 15 bases lying between them. The germline gives CDR1 LNHDA, CDR2 SQIVND (reference sequence). The CDR3 covers 15 residues. The CDR3 DNA is TGTGCCAGTAGTAACGGAGGTCTATGGGATCAGCCCCAGCATTTT. As protein: CASSNGGLWDQPQHF. Full variable domain (missing parts from reference TRBV19 and TRBJ1-5): DGGITQSPKYLFRKEGQNVTLSCEQNLNHDAMYWYRQDPGQGLRLIYYSQIVNDFQKGDIAEGYSVSREKKESFPLTVTSAQKNPTAFYLCASSNGGLWDQPQHFGDGTRLSIL.

The rearrangement uses TRBV7-8 and TRBJ2-5; 8 bases map to TRBD2. The germline gives CDR1 SGHVS, CDR2 FQNEAQ. The length of the CDR3 is 15 residues. The V and J ends lost 5 bases and 4 bases, in that order; junction bases with no gene match: 9. CDR3 coding DNA: TGTGCCAGCAGCCCAGCCCATAGCGGGGCAGAGACCCAGTACTTC. It is translated as CASSPAHSGAETQYF.

The chain links TRBV29-1 to TRBJ1-1, with D possibly matching TRBD1 (6 bases). This CDR3 spans 12 amino acids. CDR1 and CDR2 (germline): SQVTM, ANQGSEA. Trimming took off 8 bases at V and 4 bases at J, with 14 bases between the two ends. DNA for the CDR3: TGCAGCACCGGATGGGGGCCCACTGAAGCTTTCTTT. Translation gives CSTGWGPTEAFF.

This chain connects TRBV14 to TRBJ2-5; D tentatively reads TRBD1 or TRBD2 (5 bases each). The germline V gene encodes CDR1 SGHDN and CDR2 FVKESK. The CDR3 is 13 amino acids. V gave up 4 bases and J gave up 0 bases, with 6 bases separating them. This chain's CDR3 is CASSRGNQETQYF. DNA of the CDR3: TGTGCCAGCAGCCGGGGGAACCAAGAGACCCAGTACTTC.

This chain connects TRBV18 to TRBJ2-1; 8 bases are a match to TRBD2. This CDR3 has 16 residues. In germline, CDR1 is KGHSH, CDR2 LQKENI. The trim removed 0 bases at V and 5 bases at J, leaving 6 bases unmatched. CDR3 amino acids: CASSPPSRGGHNEQFF. The CDR3 coding sequence is TGTGCCAGCTCACCACCTTCCCGGGGGGGACACAATGAGCAGTTCTTC.

This clone was detected a few times. The chain couples TRBV18 to TRBJ1-5; 8 bases are a match to TRBD1. There are 14 residues in the CDR3. The germline gives CDR1 KGHSH, CDR2 LQKENI. Unmatched junction bases numbered 5, after V lost 3 bases and J lost 7 bases. In DNA, the CDR3 is TGTGCCAGCTCACCGCAGGGGGCAGGACAGCCCCAGCATTTT. Its protein is CASSPQGAGQPQHF.

The V call is TRBV7-9, the J call TRBJ2-2; tentatively, D is TRBD2 (6 bases). Germline values: CDR1 SEHNR, CDR2 FQNEAQ (reference sequence). The CDR3 contains 15 residues. Trimming took off 6 bases at V and 3 bases at J, with 14 bases between the two ends. As DNA, the CDR3 is TGTGCCAGCAGTATCGGGACTGCCGACACCGGGGAGCTGTTTTTT. Its translation is CASSIGTADTGELFF. The full variable domain, completed using reference TRBV7-9 and TRBJ2-2, is DTGVSQNPRHKITKRGQNVTFRCDPISEHNRLYWYRQTLGQGPEFLTYFQNEAQLEKSRLLSDRFSAERPKGSFSTLEIQRTEQGDSAMYLCASSIGTADTGELFFGEGSRLTVL.

This chain connects TRBV19 to TRBJ2-6; no clear D gene. Trimming stripped 8 bases from V and 2 bases from J, with 19 bases between. This CDR3 has 17 amino acids. Germline CDR1 reads LNHDA; CDR2 reads SQIVND (reference sequence). CDR3 sequence: CASAAVNLGAGANVLTF. CDR3 coding DNA: TGTGCCAGTGCCGCGGTGAATTTGGGCGCTGGGGCCAACGTCCTGACTTTC.

The chain joins TRBV6-5 to TRBJ2-2; 11 bases map to TRBD2. The trim removed 8 bases at V and 2 bases at J, leaving 1 base unmatched. This CDR3 contains 14 residues. The germline V gene has CDR1 MNHEY and CDR2 SVGAGI. In DNA, the CDR3 is TGTGCCAGCGGACTAGCGGGTAACACCGGGGAGCTGTTTTTT. Translated, it gives CASGLAGNTGELFF.

The chain links TRBV4-1 to TRBJ2-1; D is possibly TRBD2 (6 bases). V lost 1 base to trimming and J lost 0 bases, with 10 bases between them. The CDR3 spans 16 residues. CDR1 and CDR2 (germline): MGHRA, YSYEKL. This CDR3 is CASSQGDWSSYNEQFF. The CDR3 nucleotides read TGCGCCAGCAGCCAAGGGGACTGGAGCTCCTACAATGAGCAGTTCTTC.

Only one count was recorded for this clone. The chain joins TRBV5-1 to TRBJ1-1, with 7 bases lining up with TRBD1. Germline V gene data show CDR1 as SGHRS and CDR2 as YFSETQ. The CDR3 totals 15 residues. The V gene end was trimmed by 4 bases and the J gene end by 1 base; junction bases not matched to a gene: 7. The CDR3 reads CASSPREGANTEAFF. In nucleotides, the CDR3 is TGCGCCAGCAGCCCCCGGGAGGGGGCGAACACTGAAGCTTTCTTT.

The table lists this clone with a few counts. The sample contains more than one DNA sequence encoding this CDR3. This chain uses TRBV7-2 with TRBJ2-7; TRBD2 is a possible D gene (7 bases). The CDR3 spans 16 residues. Trimming cost V 4 bases and J 9 bases, with 25 bases left between them. Germline loops: CDR1 SGHTA, CDR2 FQGNSA. The CDR3 nucleotides read TGTGCCAGCAGCTCGACCGGGGGCGGGGGCCGGGGCGCGCAGTACTTC. It codes for CASSSTGGGGRGAQYF.

V usage is TRBV28 and J usage is TRBJ2-7; D might be TRBD1 (5 bases). Germline CDR1 and CDR2: MDHEN and SYDVKM. Trimming removed 1 base at V and 3 bases at J, with 19 bases between. CDR3 length: 17 amino acids. The CDR3 coding sequence is TGTGCCAGCAGTTTATACCCAGGGTATCCACCCAACTACGAGCAGTACTTC. Translating it yields CASSLYPGYPPNYEQYF. Looking up the rest from reference TRBV28 and TRBJ2-7 gives the full variable domain: DVKVTQSSRYLVKRTGEKVFLECVQDMDHENMFWYRQDPGLGLRLIYFSYDVKMKEKGDIPEGYSVSREKKERFSLILESASTNQTSMYLCASSLYPGYPPNYEQYFGPGTRLTVT.

The gene calls are TRBV7-2 and TRBJ1-5; D is ambiguous. Per the germline V gene, CDR1 is SGHTA and CDR2 is FQGNSA. V was pared by 2 bases and J by 0 bases, with 8 bases between. The CDR3 runs to 15 residues. CDR3 in amino acids: CASSLWAHSNQPQHF. CDR3 bases: TGTGCCAGCAGCTTATGGGCCCATAGCAATCAGCCCCAGCATTTT.

The rearrangement links TRBV11-3 to TRBJ2-1; 8 bases fit TRBD2. The germline gives CDR1 SGHNT, CDR2 YENEEA. Unmatched junction bases numbered 7, after V lost 5 bases and J lost 4 bases. This CDR3 region has 15 residues. The CDR3 spells CASSATSGGYNEQFF. Here the CDR3 DNA reads TGTGCCAGCAGCGCTACGAGCGGGGGATACAATGAGCAGTTCTTC.

V is TRBV7-9 and J is TRBJ2-5; 10 bases align to TRBD2. Germline trimming cut 5 bases from V and 2 bases from J; bases unmatched to any gene: 11. The CDR3 extends over 17 amino acids. Germline CDR1 is SEHNR and CDR2 is FQNEAQ (reference sequence). The CDR3 is CASSRPWTSGAQETQYF. The CDR3 DNA reads TGTGCCAGCAGCCGGCCTTGGACTAGCGGCGCTCAAGAGACCCAGTACTTC.